This T cell receptor beta chain was sequenced during a study of shared clonotypes between healthy human individuals. Across the study: The study drew on a couple of women and a few men aged 18 to 49 as donors. Study outcomes and limitations: Sampling involved blood alone; tissue repertoires likely differ.

In the case of this clone: Its antigen is still unknown. Different DNA sequences within this sample yield the same CDR3.

CD8 cells regarded as naive lacked CD45RO, were positively chosen for CCR7, and omitted terminally differentiated effector memory CD45RA+ cells. Only in-frame clones appear in the TCRdb table, and some are missing; sequencing was by immunoSEQ multiplex PCR. The table includes under 2,000,000 clones, approximately 95% detected once. This CDR3 spans 14 amino acids. Per germline, CDR1 SGHAT and CDR2 FQNNGV. Unmatched junction bases numbered 1, after V lost 2 bases and J lost 4 bases. The TCR sequence derives from a young man in good health. The gene calls are TRBV11-2 and TRBJ2-7, with 11 nucleotides matching TRBD2. The specimen was naive CD8+ T cells sorted from blood. The CDR3 nucleotides are TGTGCCAGCAGCTTATTAGCGGGAGGGTACGAGCAGTACTTC. Translating it yields CASSLLAGGYEQYF.